This T cell receptor beta chain was documented in a study of human T cells and chemical hapten exposure (dated by TCRdb to about 2021). Notes on the research overall: For sensitization, 2% DPC in acetone was applied to a roughly 2 cm by roughly 2 cm area of upper inner arm skin. Blood samples were taken from patients before sensitization (week 0) and at 2, 6 and about 24 weeks after DPC sensitization. Libraries were pooled for sequencing, and variation in per-sample TCR yields was attributed mainly to small differences in library volumes within the pool. Patients additionally received weekly therapeutic DPC doses to the scalp throughout the approximately 25-week study period. Blood for TCR sequencing was provided by twenty-nine alopecia patients at one to four time points (pre-sensitization, 2, 6 and 24 weeks). In alopecia patients, the study followed how the peripheral blood TCR repertoire changed in vivo over primary and secondary sensitization to diphenylcyclopropenone (DPC), a hapten. Patch testing was performed on the upper back with Finn chambers containing 0.01% DPC, and the patch tests were scored after 6 days according to International Contact Dermatitis Research Group standards. Most of the patients in the cohort were female, and the cohort covered alopecia areata with under or over 50% scalp involvement, alopecia totalis and alopecia universalis. Paper-wide results and their limitations: Repeated subsampling changed both the strength of the expansion versus patch-test correlation and the threshold at which the correlation became significant. Compared with pre-sensitization or healthy control sets, expanded TCRs formed significantly more large CDR3 similarity clusters, which is consistent with antigen-driven responses. Because every patient had alopecia, a presumed autoimmune disease, the patients' immune response might differ from that of healthy individuals. The number of PT1 expanded TCRs positively correlated with patch test score, significant at thresholds 8, 16 and 32 but not 4. DPC sensitization did not change the number of TCRs with a frequency above 1 in 1000, and there was no evidence of changes in global repertoire structure.

The label giving this sample's time point can be read as: patch test 3, about 24 weeks after DPC sensitization. The treatment or condition label for this specimen denotes: therapeutic diphenylcyclopropenone sensitization with weekly scalp DPC. At each patch-test visit, blood was drawn before the patch test was applied. Patients were considered eligible if aged 18 to 70, diagnosed with alopecia and deemed suitable for DPC therapy, and patients were excluded if pregnant. Total RNA was extracted from unfractionated whole blood that had been collected in Tempus Blood RNA tubes. V drops 1 base and J drops 5 bases, leaving 9 bases in between. The germline V gene (reference sequence) provides CDR1 MNHEY and CDR2 SMNVEV. Taken from cysteine to phenylalanine, the CDR3 has 14 residues. Solely the CDR3 DNA is kept, with 42 bases framed from the first base. To prepare the library, RACE was applied. Sequencing was carried out with a NextSeq 500. During library preparation, unique molecular identifiers were attached to individual cDNA molecules so that TCRs could be counted in a quantitative, reproducible way. For every blood RNA sample, sequencing covered both the TCR alpha and TCR beta chains. As for how the authors treated the data: Samples had a median of about 96,000 TCRs, with a range from roughly 20,000 to 690,600. The Decombinator software suite was used to annotate the V, J and CDR3 of the TCR reads. Every sample was subsampled to the same number of TCRs (28,000) for the PS versus PT1 abundance plots. Expanded TCRs were defined as absent before sensitization and observed at least eight times at the 2-week time point. Using fastp at Q25 and MiXCR, TCRdb reprocessed the public reads and kept productive beta chains. Each CDR3 protein appears once, grouped with its most common genes and DNA. What appears here as the V and J calls and clone size reflects TCRdb's work, not the paper's. For this sample there are 190,000 or so distinct CDR3 sequences; under 25% appear just once. Of the sample, 2% to 2.5% falls within the top ten clones.

Ten or more counts support this clonotype. Its specific antigen is unknown. No qualities accompany the bases; no much larger clone lies one base away. The source of this sequence is a woman between 40 and 55 years old with alopecia areata. Some clones in this sample may be carry-over from other donors' samples. The sequenced sample was whole blood, obtained in connection with sensitization to the hapten diphenylcyclopropenone (DPC). Recombination joined TRBV27 with TRBJ2-1, with no reliable assignment of the D segment. The bases read TGTGCCAGCAGTTTATGGGCAGATAACAATGAGCAGTTCTTC. The translation is CASSLWADNNEQFF.